Reported below is one TCR beta chain. Its antigen is unidentified. The data derive from a study of a mutant IDH1 vaccine in newly diagnosed glioma. Germline V gives CDR1 LNHDA, CDR2 SQIVND (reference sequence). The ends were cut back, 4 bases at V and 0 bases at J, with 12 bases in the middle. This CDR3 comprises 15 residues. Clones were read by immunoSEQ multiplex PCR, and TCRdb kept only the in-frame ones, dropping some. This table has fewer than 95,000 clones, approximately 75% appearing once. Documented time point: week 47, end of study. The investigators gave 300 ug of mutant IDH1 20-mer peptide in each vaccine dose, together with topical imiquimod. Patients had eight vaccinations, in weeks 1, 3, 5, 7, 11, 15, 19 and 23. Study observations and caveats: Apparently, pseudoprogression bore no relation to changes among the top peripheral T cell clonotypes.

The genes are TRBV19 and TRBJ2-5; D remains ambiguous. The sample consisted of PBMCs, taken from a glioma patient whose treatment included an IDH1 peptide vaccine. The receptor was derived from a middle-aged man with glioma. Written as DNA, the CDR3 is TGTGCCAGTAGTAGGGGAAATGCGGACCAAGAGACCCAGTACTTC. Translating gives CASSRGNADQETQYF.